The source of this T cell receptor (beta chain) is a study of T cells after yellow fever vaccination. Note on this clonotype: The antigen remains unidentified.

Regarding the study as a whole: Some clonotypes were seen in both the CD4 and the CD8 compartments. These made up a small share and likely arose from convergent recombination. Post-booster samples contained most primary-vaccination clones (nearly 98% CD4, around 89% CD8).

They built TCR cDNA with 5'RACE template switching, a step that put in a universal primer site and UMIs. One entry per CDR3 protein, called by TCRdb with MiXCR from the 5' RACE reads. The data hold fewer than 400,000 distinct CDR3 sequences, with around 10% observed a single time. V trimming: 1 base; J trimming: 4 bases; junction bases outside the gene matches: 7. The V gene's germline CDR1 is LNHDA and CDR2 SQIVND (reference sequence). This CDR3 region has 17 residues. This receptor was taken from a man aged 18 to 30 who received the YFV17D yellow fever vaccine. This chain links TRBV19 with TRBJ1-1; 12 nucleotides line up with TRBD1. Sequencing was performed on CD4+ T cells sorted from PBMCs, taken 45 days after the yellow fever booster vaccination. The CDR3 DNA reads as TGTGCCAGTAGTATAGCTACCGGGACAGGGGGCAGCACTGAAGCTTTCTTT. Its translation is CASSIATGTGGSTEAFF.